This TCR beta chain was captured by sequencing in a study of stem cell transplantation in POMP-related autoinflammatory disease. Study summary: CD8+ T cells were low and CD4+ cells naive-skewed before transplant.

The protocol was immunoSEQ multiplex PCR, while the TCRdb copy is restricted to in-frame clones and leaves out a portion. This sample has about 26,000 clones; roughly four fifths occur once, and the top ten carry less than 3%. Germline V gene lookup returns CDR1 LNHDA and CDR2 SQIVND (reference sequence). V gave up 5 bases and J gave up 10 bases; unmatched junction bases: 12. The CDR3 sequence is 15 residues long. To note about this clone: Its antigen is still unknown.

PRAID combined immunodeficiency and autoinflammation. Findings of the study overall: Across all analyzed T-cell subsets, patients with PRAID tended toward reduced diversity and increased clonality. In PRAID patients, the number of distinct TRB V-J gene pairings was restricted.

This receptor was taken from a human donor with POMP-related autoinflammation and immune dysregulation (PRAID). The specimen was CD4+ T cells from PBMCs, collected before stem cell transplantation. The chain couples TRBV19 to TRBJ1-2; 11 positions agree with TRBD1. The CDR3 protein is CASSPGAGTGGIYTF. The CDR3 DNA reads TGTGCCAGTAGTCCGGGAGCGGGGACAGGGGGTATCTACACCTTC.